The table lists the clone carrying this TCR beta chain with a few counts. The target antigen is unknown. With 3 bases removed from V and 0 bases from J, the gap between germline ends came to 15 bases. Germline CDR1 reads LNHDA; CDR2 reads SQIVND (reference sequence). This CDR3 contains 17 residues. The TCRbeta library was prepared with unique molecular identifiers. TCRdb re-called the PCR reads with MiXCR, one entry per CDR3 protein. Among about 830,000 distinct CDR3 sequences, approximately 15% were seen once, and the ten largest hold approximately 5%. This sample was included in a study of T-cell reconstitution after alpha-beta-depleted transplantation in children. Overall study results and limits: There were some patients whose high TCRbeta diversity at day 60 came from surviving recipient T cells and thymic progenitors.

The sequences come from PBMCs, mostly from graft donor cells, collected 360 days after TCRalphabeta/CD19-depleted stem cell transplant. This TCR came from a male patient aged 10 to 17 who had a stem cell transplant for acute lymphoblastic leukemia, so the T cells may come from the graft donor. The chain uses TRBV19 and TRBJ2-4, with D tentatively TRBD2 (5 bases). In nucleotides, the CDR3 is TGTGCCAGTAGTATTATGGCGGGTGGTCGAGCCAAAAACATTCAGTACTTC. It yields the protein CASSIMAGGRAKNIQYF. Looking up the rest from reference TRBV19 and TRBJ2-4 gives the full variable domain: DGGITQSPKYLFRKEGQNVTLSCEQNLNHDAMYWYRQDPGQGLRLIYYSQIVNDFQKGDIAEGYSVSREKKESFPLTVTSAQKNPTAFYLCASSIMAGGRAKNIQYFGAGTRLSVL.